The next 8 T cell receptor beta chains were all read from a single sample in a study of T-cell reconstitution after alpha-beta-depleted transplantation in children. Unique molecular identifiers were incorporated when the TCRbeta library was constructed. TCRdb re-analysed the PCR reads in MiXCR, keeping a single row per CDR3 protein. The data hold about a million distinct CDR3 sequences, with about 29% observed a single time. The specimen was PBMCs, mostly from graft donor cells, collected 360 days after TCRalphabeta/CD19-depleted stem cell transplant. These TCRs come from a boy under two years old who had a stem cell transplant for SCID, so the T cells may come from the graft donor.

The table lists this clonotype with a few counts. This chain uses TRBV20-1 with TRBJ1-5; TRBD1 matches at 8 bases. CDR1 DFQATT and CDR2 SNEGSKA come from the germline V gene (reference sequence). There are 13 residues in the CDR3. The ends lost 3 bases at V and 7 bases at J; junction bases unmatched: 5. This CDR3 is CSAREDRVQPQHF. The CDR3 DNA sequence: TGCAGTGCTAGGGAGGACAGGGTCCAGCCCCAGCATTTT.

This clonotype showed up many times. The CDR3 loop reads CASSFPVGTEAFF. CDR3 DNA: TGTGCCAGCAGCTTCCCCGTTGGCACTGAAGCTTTCTTT. The chain combines TRBV12-3 or TRBV12-4 with TRBJ1-1; D unresolved. The CDR3 consists of 13 residues. Trimming cost V 6 bases and J 4 bases, with 12 bases left between them.

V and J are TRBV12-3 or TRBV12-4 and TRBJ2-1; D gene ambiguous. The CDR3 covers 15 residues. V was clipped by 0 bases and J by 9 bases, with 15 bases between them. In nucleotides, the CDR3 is TGTGCCAGCAGTTTAGCGGCGAAGGGTATCGGTGAGCAGTTCTTC. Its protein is CASSLAAKGIGEQFF.

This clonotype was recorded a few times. This chain's CDR3 is CASSLGEGQETQYF. In DNA, the CDR3 is TGCGCCAGCAGCTTGGGGGAGGGACAGGAGACCCAGTACTTC. This sequence joins TRBV5-1 and TRBJ2-5, with D perhaps being TRBD1 or TRBD2 (7 bases each). Germline values: CDR1 SGHRS, CDR2 YFSETQ. Trimming stripped 0 bases from V and 5 bases from J, with 11 bases between. The CDR3 has 14 residues. Drawing the rest from reference TRBV5-1 and TRBJ2-5, the complete variable domain is KAGVTQTPRYLIKTRGQQVTLSCSPISGHRSVSWYQQTPGQGLQFLFEYFSETQRNKGNFPGRFSGRQFSNSRSEMNVSTLELGDSALYLCASSLGEGQETQYFGPGTRLLVL.

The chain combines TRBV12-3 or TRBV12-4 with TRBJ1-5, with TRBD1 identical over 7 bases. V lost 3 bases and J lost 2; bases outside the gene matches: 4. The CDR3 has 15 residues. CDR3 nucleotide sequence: TGTGCCAGCAGTTTTGAGGGGGCCGGCAATCAGCCCCAGCATTTT. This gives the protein CASSFEGAGNQPQHF.

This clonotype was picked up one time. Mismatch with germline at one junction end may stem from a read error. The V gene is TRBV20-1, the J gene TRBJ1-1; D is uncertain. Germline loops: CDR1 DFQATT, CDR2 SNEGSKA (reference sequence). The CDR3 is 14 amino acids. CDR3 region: CSARGRSLRPGVIF. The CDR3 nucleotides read TGCAGTGCTAGAGGTAGAAGCCTCCGCCCCGGGGTAATCTTT.

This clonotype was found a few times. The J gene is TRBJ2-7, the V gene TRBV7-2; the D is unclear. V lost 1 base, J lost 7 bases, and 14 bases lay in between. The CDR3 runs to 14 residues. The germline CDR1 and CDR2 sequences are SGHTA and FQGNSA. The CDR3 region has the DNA TGTGCCAGCAGCTTAGAATCGGGTTTGGGGGAGCAGTACTTC. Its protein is CASSLESGLGEQYF.

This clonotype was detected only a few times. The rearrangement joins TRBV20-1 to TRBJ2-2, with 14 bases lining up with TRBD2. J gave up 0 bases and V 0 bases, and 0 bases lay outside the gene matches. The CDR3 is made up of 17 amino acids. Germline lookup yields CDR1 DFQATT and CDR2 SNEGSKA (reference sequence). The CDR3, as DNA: TGCAGTGCTAGAGAGGGACTAGCGGGGGCGAACACCGGGGAGCTGTTTTTT. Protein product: CSAREGLAGANTGELFF.